The source of this T cell receptor (beta chain) is a study of blood T cells in healthy people across ages. A sample-barcoded 5' primer and a J-beta primer mix were used in a second PCR of roughly 7 to 11 cycles. A template-switch adaptor containing 12 random nucleotides labeled each cDNA molecule. TCRdb independently ran MiXCR on the 5' RACE reads; one entry per CDR3 protein. The sample carries approximately 820,000 distinct CDR3 sequences, under 55% recorded once. This clonotype was counted ten times or more. Its antigen is as yet unknown. Relative to the germline gene, one junction end is altered; a read error may explain this. This CDR3 is built from 12 residues. Germline values: CDR1 DFQATT, CDR2 SNEGSKA (reference sequence). Findings of the study overall: There were more naive CD4+ cells and higher diversity in long-lived donors than in aged donors.

V gene TRBV20-1 combines with J gene TRBJ2-7; D unresolved. Sequenced material: blood. The sequence was obtained from a man aged 55 to 70 in good health. DNA for the CDR3: TGCAGTGCAAGAGATGAAACTTACGAGCAGTACTTC. Its protein product is CSARDETYEQYF.